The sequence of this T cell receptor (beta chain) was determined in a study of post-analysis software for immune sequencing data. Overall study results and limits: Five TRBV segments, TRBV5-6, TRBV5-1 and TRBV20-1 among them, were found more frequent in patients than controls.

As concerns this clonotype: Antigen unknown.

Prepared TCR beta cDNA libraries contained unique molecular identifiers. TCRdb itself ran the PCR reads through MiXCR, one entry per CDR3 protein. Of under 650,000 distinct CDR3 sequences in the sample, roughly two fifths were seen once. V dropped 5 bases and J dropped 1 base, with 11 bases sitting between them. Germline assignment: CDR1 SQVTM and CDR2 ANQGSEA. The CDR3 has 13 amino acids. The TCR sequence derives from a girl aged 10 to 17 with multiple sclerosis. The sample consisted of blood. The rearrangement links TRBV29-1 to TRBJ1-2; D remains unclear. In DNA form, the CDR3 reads TGCAGCGTTTCCAGGAGGCTTAACTATGGCTACACCTTC. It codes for CSVSRRLNYGYTF.